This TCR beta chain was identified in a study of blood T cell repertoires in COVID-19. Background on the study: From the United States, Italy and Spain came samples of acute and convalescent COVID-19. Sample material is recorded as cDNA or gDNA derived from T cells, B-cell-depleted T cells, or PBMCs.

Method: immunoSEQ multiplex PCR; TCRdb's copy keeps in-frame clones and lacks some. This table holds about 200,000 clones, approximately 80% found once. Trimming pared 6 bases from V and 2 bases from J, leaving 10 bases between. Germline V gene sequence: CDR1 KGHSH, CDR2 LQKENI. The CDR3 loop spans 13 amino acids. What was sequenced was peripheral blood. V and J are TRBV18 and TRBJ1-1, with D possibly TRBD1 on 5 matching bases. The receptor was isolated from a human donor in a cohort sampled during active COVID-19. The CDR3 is CASSPGHNTEAFF. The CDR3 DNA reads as TGTGCCAGCTCTCCCGGACATAACACTGAAGCTTTCTTT.